These T cell receptor beta chains were read from a single sample in a study of beta chain features in type 1 diabetes. Data came from immunoSEQ multiplex PCR; TCRdb stores just in-frame clones and leaves some out. The data show about 150,000 clones, less than 9.5% seen once. Material: central memory CD4+ T cells from blood. The receptor source for this set is a man aged 18 to 35 in good health. The CDR3 runs from the conserved cysteine through the conserved F or W. The D gene is left open where the match is weak. For some rows the clone size is stated as once, few or many, or as a class when expanded; others skip it.

D gene,J gene,clone size,V gene,CDR3 protein,CDR3 DNA
TRBD1,TRBJ2-6,few,TRBV19,CASRIAGTGYSGANVLTF,TGTGCCAGTAGGATCGCCGGGACAGGGTACTCTGGGGCCAACGTCCTGACTTTC
TRBD2,TRBJ2-5,few,TRBV28,CASSLLTSGIWETQYF,TGTGCCAGCAGTCTCCTCACTAGCGGGATATGGGAGACCCAGTACTTC
.,TRBJ2-5,.,TRBV11-3,CASSRRAGDKETQYF,TGTGCCAGCAGCCGGCGGGCAGGCGATAAAGAGACCCAGTACTTC
.,TRBJ2-3,.,TRBV7-9,CASSPGLQGEVTDTQYF,TGTGCCAGCAGCCCGGGTCTTCAAGGGGAGGTCACAGATACGCAGTATTTT
.,TRBJ2-3,few,TRBV7-9,CASSFAHRAGADTQYF,TGTGCCAGCAGCTTTGCGCACAGGGCAGGGGCAGATACGCAGTATTTT
TRBD2,TRBJ2-7,.,TRBV6-5,CASSLTGTSGYEQYF,TGTGCCAGCAGTTTAACGGGGACTAGCGGGTACGAGCAGTACTTC
.,TRBJ1-1,few,TRBV28,CASTKLSEAFF,TGTGCCAGCACCAAGCTGAGTGAAGCTTTCTTT
.,TRBJ2-3,many,TRBV19,CASSPNTDTQYF,TGTGCCAGTAGTCCAAACACAGATACGCAGTATTTT
.,TRBJ1-5,few,TRBV7-2,CASSLGSGGQPQHF,TGTGCCAGCAGCTTAGGGTCAGGAGGTCAGCCCCAGCATTTT
.,TRBJ2-1,few,TRBV30,CAWSVERWEAPHEQFF,TGTGCCTGGAGTGTAGAAAGGTGGGAGGCGCCACATGAGCAGTTCTTC
.,TRBJ2-1,.,TRBV6-6,CASKAEYYEQFF,TGTGCCAGCAAAGCCGAGTATTATGAGCAGTTCTTC
TRBD2,TRBJ2-7,.,TRBV18,CASSQGTSGTFSYEQYF,TGTGCCAGCTCACAAGGGACTAGCGGAACCTTCTCCTACGAGCAGTACTTC
.,TRBJ2-5,few,TRBV11-2,CASSFLQRWGRETQYF,TGTGCCAGCAGCTTCTTACAACGATGGGGCCGGGAGACCCAGTACTTC
.,TRBJ1-1,.,TRBV10-3,CAISESLGGDPTEAFF,TGTGCCATCAGTGAGTCGTTGGGGGGGGATCCGACTGAAGCTTTCTTT
.,TRBJ1-5,few,TRBV7-2,CASSLVRQGLVAQHF,TGTGCCAGCAGCTTAGTCAGGCAGGGCTTGGTCGCCCAGCATTTT
TRBD1,TRBJ2-1,.,TRBV18,CASSPPGQGYNEQFF,TGTGCCAGCTCACCACCGGGACAGGGCTACAATGAGCAGTTCTTC
TRBD2,TRBJ2-3,.,TRBV7-3,CASSPRLARSTDTQYF,TGTGCCAGCAGCCCCAGACTAGCCCGAAGCACAGATACGCAGTATTTT
TRBD1,TRBJ1-2,few,TRBV15,CATSRDMQGAFAGYTF,TGTGCCACCAGCAGGGATATGCAGGGGGCTTTCGCTGGCTACACCTTC
TRBD2,TRBJ2-2,few,TRBV7-7,CASSLSGGSSPGELFF,TGTGCTAGCAGCTTATCCGGCGGGAGCTCTCCCGGGGAGCTGTTTTTT
.,TRBJ2-5,.,TRBV7-3,CASSGLQETQYF,TGTGCCAGCAGTGGGCTACAAGAGACCCAGTACTTC
TRBD1,TRBJ2-7,.,TRBV7-9,CASSLRQGAYEQYF,TGTGCCAGCAGCCTTCGACAGGGGGCTTACGAGCAGTACTTC
.,TRBJ2-5,many,TRBV9,CASSVVATTRAGQQETQYF,TGTGCCAGCAGCGTAGTAGCGACGACCAGGGCGGGACAGCAAGAGACCCAGTACTTC
TRBD1,TRBJ1-3,.,TRBV28,CASSGQGGRHHSGNTIYF,TGTGCCAGCAGCGGACAGGGAGGACGACACCACTCTGGAAACACCATATATTTT
.,TRBJ2-5,few,TRBV7-9,CASSVDLQETQYF,TGTGCCAGCAGCGTGGACTTACAAGAGACCCAGTACTTC
.,TRBJ1-2,.,TRBV6-5,CASRGLGGSYGYTF,TGTGCCAGCAGGGGTTTGGGAGGGAGCTATGGCTACACCTTC
TRBD1,TRBJ1-2,.,TRBV5-5,CASSLEGLGQGRYGYTF,TGTGCCAGCAGCTTGGAAGGTTTGGGACAGGGGAGGTATGGCTACACCTTC
TRBD2,TRBJ2-1,few,TRBV9,CASSVLAGNYNEQFF,TGTGCCAGCAGCGTTCTAGCGGGGAACTACAATGAGCAGTTCTTC
.,TRBJ2-3,.,TRBV7-3,CASSARTGSDTQYF,TGTGCCAGCAGCGCCAGAACAGGGTCAGATACGCAGTATTTT
.,TRBJ1-4,few,TRBV28,CASSQNEKLFF,TGTGCCAGCAGCCAAAATGAAAAACTGTTTTTT
.,TRBJ2-1,few,TRBV28,CATTTRYNEQFF,TGTGCCACCACTACCCGATACAATGAGCAGTTCTTC
.,TRBJ1-1,.,TRBV28,CASKMGQGRTEAFF,TGTGCCAGCAAAATGGGGCAGGGTAGGACTGAAGCTTTCTTT
.,TRBJ1-1,.,TRBV6-5,CASSYDRWAEGTEAFF,TGTGCCAGCAGTTACGACAGGTGGGCCGAGGGGACTGAAGCTTTCTTT
TRBD1,TRBJ1-5,.,TRBV29-1,CSAATGGGNQPQHF,TGCAGCGCCGCGACAGGGGGTGGTAATCAGCCCCAGCATTTT
.,TRBJ2-1,.,TRBV7-9,CASSLAGGDNEQFF,TGTGCCAGCAGCTTAGCAGGGGGGGACAATGAGCAGTTCTTC
.,TRBJ2-5,.,TRBV30,CAWSVNSETQYF,TGTGCCTGGAGTGTAAACAGTGAGACCCAGTACTTC
TRBD2,TRBJ2-3,many,TRBV4-2,CASSKTSGFTDTQYF,TGTGCCAGCAGCAAAACTAGCGGCTTCACAGATACGCAGTATTTT
.,TRBJ1-4,.,TRBV30,CAWSPGGTNEKLFF,TGTGCCTGGAGCCCCGGGGGTACTAATGAAAAACTGTTTTTT
.,TRBJ1-1,many,TRBV5-1,CASSLANWGAEAFF,TGCGCCAGCAGCTTGGCCAACTGGGGGGCTGAAGCTTTCTTT
TRBD1,TRBJ2-7,few,TRBV28,CASSYPGTGKLYEQYF,TGTGCCAGCAGTTACCCCGGGACAGGGAAACTCTACGAGCAGTACTTC
TRBD2,TRBJ2-3,.,TRBV28,CASSPQGLAGGPDTQYF,TGTGCCAGCAGTCCTCAGGGACTAGCGGGGGGCCCAGATACGCAGTATTTT
TRBD1,TRBJ2-7,many,TRBV6-5,CASSYSLGQGTYEQYF,TGTGCCAGCAGTTACTCCCTGGGACAGGGGACCTACGAGCAGTACTTC
.,TRBJ2-7,many,TRBV28,CASSLAGTYEQYF,TGTGCCAGCAGTTTGGCGGGCACCTACGAGCAGTACTTC
TRBD1,TRBJ1-4,few,TRBV28,CASSPGQESGKLFF,TGTGCCAGCAGCCCTGGACAGGAGTCCGGAAAACTGTTTTTT
TRBD2,TRBJ2-1,few,TRBV19,CASSSGTSPNEQFF,TGTGCCAGTAGTTCCGGGACTAGCCCCAATGAGCAGTTCTTC
.,TRBJ1-3,.,TRBV4-3,CASSQDPQGSIGNTIYF,TGCGCCAGCAGCCAAGATCCCCAGGGAAGTATAGGAAACACCATATATTTT
.,TRBJ2-5,.,TRBV4-3,CASSRGGDTQETQYF,TGCGCCAGCAGCCGAGGTGGGGACACTCAAGAGACCCAGTACTTC
.,TRBJ2-1,many,TRBV4-3,CASSQGQRAEFF,TGCGCCAGCAGCCAAGGTCAGCGCGCGGAGTTCTTC
TRBD2,TRBJ2-1,.,TRBV9,CASTLAGEVNEQFF,TGTGCCAGCACTTTAGCGGGAGAGGTCAATGAGCAGTTCTTC